This is a list of T cell receptor beta chains from one sample in a study of T cell repertoires in cytomegalovirus infection. TCRdb reprocessed the reads via MiXCR and lists one record per CDR3 protein. The data show hundreds of thousands of distinct CDR3 sequences, roughly a third seen once. No antigen has been identified for these receptors. The sequenced sample was cultured PBMCs, obtained from culture after CMV antigen stimulation. The receptor set was obtained from a human donor in good health (CMV status not recorded). Some clones in this sample may be carry-over from other donors' samples. The CDR3 runs from the conserved cysteine through the conserved F or W. Each record gives: J gene, clone size, D gene, V gene, CDR3 protein, CDR3 DNA. A D gene is named only where the DNA matches it firmly. Not all rows give a size; the values are once, few, many and, for expanded clones, a class.

TRBJ1-2,once,.,TRBV20-1,CSARPGVTNYGYTF,TGCAGTGCTAGACCAGGCGTTACTAACTATGGCTACACCTTC
TRBJ1-2,once,.,TRBV28,CASSAYGYTF,TGTGCCAGCAGTGCTTATGGCTACACCTTC
TRBJ2-1,few,.,TRBV9,CASSVGGRGDSALNEQFF,TGTGCCAGCAGCGTAGGGGGACGGGGGGACAGCGCCCTCAATGAGCAGTTCTTC
TRBJ1-1,.,TRBD1,TRBV4-3,CASSQIGTGNTEAFF,TGCGCCAGCAGCCAAATCGGGACAGGGAACACTGAAGCTTTCTTT
TRBJ2-7,few,.,TRBV27,CASRQLEPPYEQYF,TGTGCCAGCAGGCAACTAGAGCCCCCCTACGAGCAGTACTTC
TRBJ1-1,few,.,TRBV12-3/TRBV12-4,CASSLQFPVEAFF,TGTGCCAGCAGTTTACAGTTTCCGGTTGAAGCTTTCTTT
TRBJ2-1,.,TRBD1,TRBV29-1,CSVEGDSNSYNEQFF,TGCAGCGTTGAAGGGGACAGCAACTCCTACAATGAGCAGTTCTTC
TRBJ2-4,.,.,TRBV12-3/TRBV12-4,CASTLIGPPNIQYF,TGTGCCAGCACTCTTATAGGGCCCCCAAACATTCAGTACTTC
TRBJ1-1,.,.,TRBV7-9,CASSLERTAFF,TGTGCCAGCAGCTTAGAGCGTACGGCTTTCTTT
TRBJ1-1,.,.,TRBV28,CASKPRGVNTEAFF,TGTGCCAGCAAACCTCGGGGGGTGAACACTGAAGCTTTCTTT
TRBJ1-1,.,.,TRBV19,CATAPRNTEAFF,TGTGCCACCGCCCCCAGGAACACTGAAGCTTTCTTT
TRBJ2-1,.,.,TRBV19,CASSGLPKVTYNEQFF,TGTGCCAGTAGTGGACTCCCAAAGGTCACTTACAATGAGCAGTTCTTC
TRBJ1-6,.,TRBD1,TRBV4-3,CASSQRPGQGFVSDSPLHF,TGCGCCAGCAGCCAAAGACCTGGACAGGGGTTTGTTTCGGATTCACCCCTCCACTTT
TRBJ2-7,few,TRBD2,TRBV28,CASTSGASSYEQYF,TGTGCCAGCACCAGCGGGGCAAGCTCCTACGAGCAGTACTTC
TRBJ2-3,.,.,TRBV3-1,CASSQDTGTDTQYF,TGTGCCAGCAGCCAAGATACTGGCACAGATACGCAGTATTTT
TRBJ2-3,.,TRBD2,TRBV20-1,CSARDRSGRARTDTQYF,TGCAGTGCTAGAGATAGGAGCGGGAGGGCACGCACAGATACGCAGTATTTT
TRBJ2-7,few,TRBD2,TRBV12-3/TRBV12-4,CASTRGGSSYEQYF,TGTGCCAGCACGCGCGGGGGGTCCTCCTACGAGCAGTACTTC
TRBJ2-1,many,TRBD2,TRBV7-2,CASSLVGGRDEQFF,TGTGCCAGCAGCTTAGTGGGCGGGAGAGATGAGCAGTTCTTC
TRBJ2-3,.,TRBD2,TRBV4-3,CASSQGGGSTDTQYF,TGCGCCAGCAGCCAAGGCGGGGGTAGCACAGATACGCAGTATTTT
TRBJ2-4,.,.,TRBV5-5,CASRSVAKNIQYF,TGTGCCAGCAGATCCGTTGCCAAAAACATTCAGTACTTC